Each of the 30 T cell receptor beta chains below was sequenced from the same sample in a study of OX40 agonist ivuxolimab in advanced cancers. The protocol was immunoSEQ multiplex PCR, while the TCRdb copy is restricted to in-frame clones and leaves out a portion. The sample holds 95,000 to 100,000 clones, more than 80% seen once. The source material was CD4+ or CD8+ T cells sorted from blood, sampled in a trial of the OX40 agonist ivuxolimab. The receptor source for this set is an adult with an advanced solid tumor such as melanoma, head and neck, liver or kidney cancer.

The gene calls are TRBV6-5 and TRBJ1-2; D is unclear. V dropped 6 bases and J dropped 0 bases, with 8 bases sitting between them. The CDR3 is 13 amino acids. The germline CDR1 and CDR2 sequences are MNHEY and SVGAGI. CDR3 nucleotide sequence: TGTGCCAGCAGGTCCTCGCCTAACTATGGCTACACCTTC. Translated, it gives CASRSSPNYGYTF.

The J gene is TRBJ1-2, the V gene TRBV19; 7 bases map to TRBD1. The germline V gene has CDR1 LNHDA and CDR2 SQIVND (reference sequence). The V and J ends lost 5 bases and 3 bases, in that order; junction bases with no gene match: 6. This CDR3 has 14 residues. The CDR3 spells CASSVSTGDYGYTF. CDR3 nucleotide sequence: TGTGCCAGTAGTGTTTCCACAGGGGACTATGGCTACACCTTC.

This chain connects TRBV4-1 to TRBJ2-7; TRBD1 aligns across 7 bases. The CDR3 covers 18 residues. V lost 0 bases and J lost 0; bases outside the gene matches: 11. CDR1 and CDR2 (germline): MGHRA, YSYEKL. CDR3 protein: CASSQDLGGPANSYEQYF. The CDR3 DNA reads as TGCGCCAGCAGCCAAGATTTAGGGGGCCCGGCCAACTCCTACGAGCAGTACTTC.

This clone is medium-sized (0.01 to 0.1%) in the sample. The same CDR3 also results from other DNA sequences found in this sample. J is TRBJ2-7 and V is TRBV25-1; D unresolved. Germline CDR1 MGHDK, CDR2 SYGVNS. The CDR3 is 13 amino acids. The germline V and J ends were trimmed by 8 bases and 5 bases, with 16 bases remaining between them. CDR3 in DNA: TGTGCCAGCGGTCCTGCGGCCTTCGACGAGCAGTACTTC. Translating gives CASGPAAFDEQYF.

This chain connects TRBV6-5 to TRBJ1-2; D not certain. The CDR3 extends over 13 amino acids. V was shortened by 2 bases and J by 6 bases, with 10 bases between the two germline ends. Germline lookup yields CDR1 MNHEY and CDR2 SVGAGI. This CDR3 is CASSYLPADGYTF. CDR3 nucleotide sequence: TGTGCCAGCAGTTACCTCCCAGCTGATGGCTACACCTTC.

The chain couples TRBV6-1 to TRBJ2-7; D is possibly TRBD1 (5 bases). Germline V gives CDR1 MNHNS, CDR2 SASEGT. The CDR3 sequence is 15 residues long. The germline V and J ends were trimmed by 8 bases and 3 bases, with 20 bases remaining between them. The CDR3 DNA reads TGTGCCAGCTCCCAAGCAGGGATTACCCACTACGAGCAGTACTTC. This translates into CASSQAGITHYEQYF.

The chain carries TRBV7-9 and TRBJ2-7; perhaps TRBD2 as D (6 bases). CDR3 length: 13 residues. The ends were cut back, 5 bases at V and 1 base at J, with 9 bases in the middle. CDR1 and CDR2 (germline): SEHNR, FQNEAQ (reference sequence). CDR3 sequence: CASSPAGSYEQYF. The CDR3 nucleotides read TGTGCCAGCAGCCCTGCGGGGTCCTACGAGCAGTACTTC.

This clone showed up just a few times. This chain uses TRBV7-2 with TRBJ1-3; TRBD1 might be the D (5 bases). There are 16 residues in the CDR3. Trimming removed 6 bases at V and 0 bases at J, with 15 bases between. Germline CDR1 reads SGHTA; CDR2 reads FQGNSA. The CDR3 DNA reads as TGTGCCAGCAGGTCCTCCACAGGCCTCTCTGGAAACACCATATATTTT. It translates to CASRSSTGLSGNTIYF.

CDR3: CASSLAGSTDTQYF. The DNA of the CDR3 is TGTGCCAGCAGCCTAGCGGGGAGCACAGATACGCAGTATTTT. This chain joins TRBV14 and TRBJ2-3, with 8 nucleotides matching TRBD2. CDR3 length equals 14 residues. The germline V gene has CDR1 SGHDN and CDR2 FVKESK. Trimming took 4 bases from V and 0 from J; bases not matched to a gene: 0.

V is TRBV5-4 and J is TRBJ2-4, with a tentative D call TRBD2 (5 bases). The V and J ends lost 0 bases and 2 bases respectively, with 12 bases between them. This CDR3 region has 16 residues. Germline values: CDR1 SGHNT, CDR2 YYREEE (reference sequence). The CDR3 nucleotides read TGTGCCAGCAGCTTGGTAGGGTCGGGGTCCAAAAACATTCAGTACTTC. It encodes CASSLVGSGSKNIQYF.

The CDR3 DNA reads as TGCGCCAGCAGTTACGGGGGAGAATACAATGAGCAGTTCTTC. It yields the protein CASSYGGEYNEQFF. The gene calls are TRBV5-1 and TRBJ2-1; D might be TRBD2 (6 bases). V lost 5 bases, J lost 4 bases, and 13 bases lay in between. The germline gives CDR1 SGHRS, CDR2 YFSETQ. The CDR3 is 14 amino acids. The variable domain in full, completed from reference TRBV5-1 and TRBJ2-1, reads KAGVTQTPRYLIKTRGQQVTLSCSPISGHRSVSWYQQTPGQGLQFLFEYFSETQRNKGNFPGRFSGRQFSNSRSEMNVSTLELGDSALYLCASSYGGEYNEQFFGPGTRLTVL.

The rearrangement joins TRBV4-1 to TRBJ1-3; TRBD1 agrees at 10 bases. CDR1 is MGHRA, CDR2 YSYEKL, per germline. This CDR3 contains 20 residues. With V trimmed by 3 bases and J by 0 bases, 14 bases remained unmatched. In DNA form, the CDR3 reads TGCGCCAGCAGCCAGGGTACCTGGGACAGGGGTACTGTCTCTGGAAACACCATATATTTT. Protein product: CASSQGTWDRGTVSGNTIYF.

The chain carries TRBV5-6 and TRBJ2-7; 14 bases map to TRBD2. CDR3 length: 15 residues. Per germline, CDR1 SGHDT and CDR2 YYEEEE. The V and J ends lost 3 bases and 3 bases, in that order; junction bases with no gene match: 2. CDR3 protein: CASSWGLAGDYEQYF. For the CDR3, the DNA is TGTGCCAGCAGCTGGGGACTAGCGGGAGACTACGAGCAGTACTTC. Using reference TRBV5-6 and TRBJ2-7 for the parts outside the CDR3, the full variable domain is DAGVTQSPTHLIKTRGQQVTLRCSPKSGHDTVSWYQQALGQGPQFIFQYYEEEERQRGNFPDRFSGHQFPNYSSELNVNALLLGDSALYLCASSWGLAGDYEQYFGPGTRLTVT.

The chain joins TRBV7-9 to TRBJ2-2; 13 bases match TRBD2. Germline lookup yields CDR1 SEHNR and CDR2 FQNEAQ (reference sequence). After removal of 5 bases from V and 5 bases from J, the junction contained 5 bases not matched to a gene. CDR3 size: 16 residues. The CDR3 DNA reads TGTGCCAGCAGCAGGACTAGCGGGAGTAGTACCGGGGAGCTGTTTTTT. Residues: CASSRTSGSSTGELFF. Variable domain in full (rest from reference TRBV7-9 and TRBJ2-2): DTGVSQNPRHKITKRGQNVTFRCDPISEHNRLYWYRQTLGQGPEFLTYFQNEAQLEKSRLLSDRFSAERPKGSFSTLEIQRTEQGDSAMYLCASSRTSGSSTGELFFGEGSRLTVL.

V gene TRBV7-7 combines with J gene TRBJ2-1; no clear D. The CDR3 spans 13 residues. V was cut by 5 bases and J by 8 bases, with 13 bases left in between. Germline V gene data show CDR1 as SSHAT and CDR2 as FNYEAQ (reference sequence). The CDR3 sequence: CASSRTPRDEQFF. CDR3 DNA sequence: TGTGCCAGCAGCCGAACCCCTAGAGATGAGCAGTTCTTC. Full variable domain (missing parts from reference TRBV7-7 and TRBJ2-1): GAGVSQSPRYKVTKRGQDVTLRCDPISSHATLYWYQQALGQGPEFLTYFNYEAQPDKSGLPSDRFSAERPEGSISTLTIQRTEQRDSAMYRCASSRTPRDEQFFGPGTRLTVL.

The rearrangement uses TRBV5-6 and TRBJ2-7; 12 bases agree with TRBD1. CDR1 SGHDT and CDR2 YYEEEE come from the germline V gene. This CDR3 is 15 amino acids long. Germline trimming cut 0 bases from V and 5 bases from J; bases unmatched to any gene: 3. The CDR3 here is CASSLAGTGGHEQYF. The CDR3 DNA follows: TGTGCCAGCAGCTTGGCCGGGACAGGGGGCCACGAGCAGTACTTC. The variable domain in full, completed from reference TRBV5-6 and TRBJ2-7, reads DAGVTQSPTHLIKTRGQQVTLRCSPKSGHDTVSWYQQALGQGPQFIFQYYEEEERQRGNFPDRFSGHQFPNYSSELNVNALLLGDSALYLCASSLAGTGGHEQYFGPGTRLTVT.

The chain recombines TRBV5-4 with TRBJ1-1; D remains unclear. Between the trimmed V and J ends, which lost 4 bases and 3 bases, there was a span of 16 bases. There are 15 residues in the CDR3. Germline-derived CDR1 and CDR2 are SGHNT and YYREEE (reference sequence). In nucleotides, the CDR3 is TGTGCCAGCAGCCCCCCCTGGGGAGGTGACACTGAAGCTTTCTTT. As protein: CASSPPWGGDTEAFF.

This clone is a singleton in its sample. V and J are TRBV19 and TRBJ2-5; D might be TRBD1 (6 bases). Germline V gene lookup returns CDR1 LNHDA and CDR2 SQIVND (reference sequence). The CDR3 consists of 14 residues. Deletions cut 1 base from V and 4 bases from J, with 10 bases between. CDR3 loop: CASSIGGHLETQYF. CDR3 nucleotide sequence: TGTGCCAGTAGTATAGGGGGGCACCTAGAGACCCAGTACTTC. Based on the CDR3 plus reference TRBV19 and TRBJ2-5, the full variable domain is DGGITQSPKYLFRKEGQNVTLSCEQNLNHDAMYWYRQDPGQGLRLIYYSQIVNDFQKGDIAEGYSVSREKKESFPLTVTSAQKNPTAFYLCASSIGGHLETQYFGPGTRLLVL.

CDR3 coding DNA: TGTGCTCCCCCGGTGAGGAGACGGAACACTGAAGCTTTCTTT. Translating gives CAPPVRRRNTEAFF. The chain joins TRBV12-5 to TRBJ1-1; D unresolved. The V and J ends lost 11 bases and 1 base respectively, with 17 bases between them. CDR3 length: 14 amino acids. CDR1 is LGHNT and CDR2 is FRNRAP in the germline V gene.

The chain couples TRBV4-3 to TRBJ2-1, with no clear D. The V gene's germline CDR1 is LGHNA and CDR2 YSLEER. This CDR3 is built from 13 residues. V lost 1 base and J 10 bases, leaving 11 bases between the germline ends. CDR3 sequence: CASSQGLRNEQFF. The CDR3 DNA reads as TGCGCCAGCAGCCAAGGGCTTAGGAACGAGCAGTTCTTC.

This chain links TRBV10-1 with TRBJ2-7; D is unclear. This CDR3 spans 13 amino acids. Germline V gives CDR1 WNHNN, CDR2 SYGVQD (reference sequence). V was cut by 2 bases and J by 2 bases, with 7 bases left in between. CDR3 DNA sequence: TGCGCCAGCAGTGAGAACGGTCCCTACGAGCAGTACTTC. The encoded protein is CASSENGPYEQYF.

V and J are TRBV12-2 and TRBJ1-3; the table's D call of TRBD1 was not tested on the DNA. TRBV12-2 is a pseudogene locus. This CDR3 region has 17 residues. This CDR3 reads CASRLGGGRRSGNTIYF. CDR3 sequence (DNA): TGTGCAAGTCGCTTAGGAGGGGGACGGCGCTCTGGAAACACCATATATTTT.

The chain links TRBV15 to TRBJ2-5, with 7 bases aligning to TRBD2. The CDR3 is 14 residues long. Germline CDR1 and CDR2: LNHNV and YYDKDF (reference sequence). V was pared by 1 base and J by 6 bases, with 5 bases of the junction left unmatched. CDR3 nucleotides: TGTGCCACCAGCAGAGCGGGAGGTCGGCAGACCCAGTACTTC. Translated: CATSRAGGRQTQYF.

The CDR3: CASSLVIRGGVKEAFF. The CDR3 DNA sequence: TGCGCCAGCAGCTTGGTCATCAGAGGCGGGGTGAAAGAAGCTTTCTTT. This chain links TRBV5-1 with TRBJ1-1; no clear D gene. This CDR3 has 16 residues. Trimming took off 0 bases at V and 8 bases at J, with 20 bases between the two ends. CDR1 is SGHRS, CDR2 YFSETQ, per germline.

The chain uses TRBV5-8 and TRBJ2-4; D is uncertain. This CDR3 has 15 amino acids. Trimming cost V 0 bases and J 8 bases, with 15 bases left between them. CDR1 is SGHTS and CDR2 is YDEGEE in the germline V gene. The CDR3, as DNA: TGTGCCAGCAGCTTGGTAAGGCGGCGTGGGGACATTCAGTACTTC. Amino acid sequence: CASSLVRRRGDIQYF. Filled out from reference TRBV5-8 and TRBJ2-4, the complete variable domain reads EAGVTQSPTHLIKTRGQQATLRCSPISGHTSVYWYQQALGLGLQFLLWYDEGEERNRGNFPPRFSGRQFPNYSSELNVNALELEDSALYLCASSLVRRRGDIQYFGAGTRLSVL.

This clone occurred many times. The genes are TRBV25-1 and TRBJ1-6; D gene unclear. V lost 0 bases and J 11 bases, leaving 5 bases between the germline ends. The CDR3 loop spans 12 amino acids. In germline, CDR1 is MGHDK, CDR2 SYGVNS. The CDR3 loop reads CASSEYTAPLHF. CDR3 sequence (DNA): TGTGCCAGCAGTGAATATACGGCACCCCTCCACTTT. Based on the CDR3 plus reference TRBV25-1 and TRBJ1-6, the full variable domain is EADIYQTPRYLVIGTGKKITLECSQTMGHDKMYWYQQDPGMELHLIHYSYGVNSTEKGDLSSESTVSRIRTEHFPLTLESARPSHTSQYLCASSEYTAPLHFGNGTRLTVT.

The chain recombines TRBV2 with TRBJ1-4, with D possibly matching TRBD1 (5 bases). Trimming took off 8 bases at V and 5 bases at J, with 12 bases between the two ends. The V gene's germline CDR1 is SNHLY and CDR2 FYNNEI. CDR3 size: 13 residues. CDR3 amino acids: CASQRDVNEKLFF. CDR3 bases: TGTGCCAGCCAACGGGACGTCAATGAAAAACTGTTTTTT.

The V gene is TRBV7-8, the J gene TRBJ1-5; TRBD1 agrees at 7 bases. This CDR3 comprises 15 residues. Germline-derived CDR1 and CDR2 are SGHVS and FQNEAQ. Trimming cost V 0 bases and J 6 bases; bases outside gene matches: 5. The CDR3 spells CASSLAPRGRQPQHF. The CDR3 DNA is TGTGCCAGCAGCTTAGCCCCAAGGGGGCGTCAGCCCCAGCATTTT. The whole variable domain, remainder taken from reference TRBV7-8 and TRBJ1-5, is GAGVSQSPRYKVAKRGQDVALRCDPISGHVSLFWYQQALGQGPEFLTYFQNEAQLDKSGLPSDRFFAERPEGSVSTLKIQRTQQEDSAVYLCASSLAPRGRQPQHFGDGTRLSIL.

This clone occurred a few times. This rearrangement joins TRBV15 to TRBJ2-7, with no clear D. V dropped 0 bases and J dropped 5 bases, with 8 bases sitting between them. The CDR3 contains 13 residues. CDR1 LNHNV and CDR2 YYDKDF come from the germline V gene (reference sequence). The CDR3 DNA reads TGTGCCACCAGCAGAGATTATAGGGACGAGCAGTACTTC. It yields the protein CATSRDYRDEQYF.

The genes are TRBV4-3 and TRBJ2-1; D remains ambiguous. V lost 0 bases and J 7 bases, leaving 7 bases between the germline ends. This CDR3 contains 13 residues. Germline V gene lookup returns CDR1 LGHNA and CDR2 YSLEER. CDR3 DNA sequence: TGCGCCAGCAGCCAAGAGGTCGGGAATGAGCAGTTCTTC. As protein: CASSQEVGNEQFF.